Listed below are T cell receptor beta chains from one sample, sequenced in a study of blood T cell repertoires in COVID-19. The table came from immunoSEQ multiplex PCR; TCRdb's copy has only in-frame clones and leaves some out. The table shows about 160,000 clones, with about 80% occurring only once. The sequencing sample was made of peripheral blood. Receptor source: a man between 65 and 80 years old with acute or convalescent COVID-19. Both conserved end residues are part of each CDR3. Fields, in order: D gene, J gene, clone size, V gene, CDR3 DNA, CDR3 protein. The D gene is left open where the match is weak. The size of a clone is reported for some rows only, either as once, few or many, or as a class for expanded clones.

d_gene: TRBD1; j_gene: TRBJ1-1; abundance: few; v_gene: TRBV19; CDR3nt: TGTGCCAGTAGCCGACAGGGGGACACTGAAGCTTTCTTT; CDR3aa: CASSRQGDTEAFF
d_gene: TRBD1; j_gene: TRBJ2-2; abundance: NA; v_gene: TRBV5-6; CDR3nt: TGTGCCAGCAGCTGGGCGCTAGGGACAGGGGGCATGGACACCGGGGAGCTGTTTTTT; CDR3aa: CASSWALGTGGMDTGELFF
d_gene: NA; j_gene: TRBJ1-2; abundance: NA; v_gene: TRBV5-6; CDR3nt: TGTGCCAGCAGCTCACAGGGTAAGGAATCCTATGGCTACACCTTC; CDR3aa: CASSSQGKESYGYTF
d_gene: NA; j_gene: TRBJ2-7; abundance: NA; v_gene: TRBV28; CDR3nt: TGTGCCAGCAGTTTATGGCAGGGTCTCTACGAGCAGTACTTC; CDR3aa: CASSLWQGLYEQYF
d_gene: NA; j_gene: TRBJ1-4; abundance: NA; v_gene: TRBV19; CDR3nt: TGTGCCACCTCACAGGGAAGTGAAAAACTGTTTTTT; CDR3aa: CATSQGSEKLFF
d_gene: NA; j_gene: TRBJ1-6; abundance: NA; v_gene: TRBV11-2; CDR3nt: TGTGCCAGCCGTCCCTCCCATAATTCACCCCTCCACTTT; CDR3aa: CASRPSHNSPLHF
d_gene: NA; j_gene: TRBJ2-1; abundance: NA; v_gene: TRBV7-9; CDR3nt: TGTGCCAGCAGCTTCCGGGGAAGCTCCTACAATGAGCAGTTCTTC; CDR3aa: CASSFRGSSYNEQFF
d_gene: NA; j_gene: TRBJ2-5; abundance: NA; v_gene: TRBV4-1; CDR3nt: TGCGCCAGCAGCTCTCAAGAGACCCAGTACTTC; CDR3aa: CASSSQETQYF
d_gene: TRBD1; j_gene: TRBJ1-2; abundance: NA; v_gene: TRBV4-1; CDR3nt: TGCGCCAGCAGCCGCCAACCGGGACAGGGGACTAATGGCTACACCTTC; CDR3aa: CASSRQPGQGTNGYTF
d_gene: NA; j_gene: TRBJ1-4; abundance: NA; v_gene: TRBV29-1; CDR3nt: TGCAGCGTTTCCCGACGGGGTGAAACTAATGAAAAACTGTTTTTT; CDR3aa: CSVSRRGETNEKLFF
d_gene: TRBD2; j_gene: TRBJ2-2; abundance: NA; v_gene: TRBV11-2; CDR3nt: TGTGCCAGCAGCTGGTTTGCGGGAGGGCCGAGGGGCACCGGGGAGCTGTTTTTT; CDR3aa: CASSWFAGGPRGTGELFF
d_gene: TRBD2; j_gene: TRBJ2-5; abundance: NA; v_gene: TRBV6-5; CDR3nt: TGTGCCAGCAGCCCAACGTTGGTAGCGGGAGAGACCCAGTACTTC; CDR3aa: CASSPTLVAGETQYF
d_gene: TRBD2; j_gene: TRBJ2-5; abundance: once; v_gene: TRBV30; CDR3nt: TGTGCCTGGAGAGGCGGGGGGCGACAAGAGACCCAGTACTTC; CDR3aa: CAWRGGGRQETQYF
d_gene: NA; j_gene: TRBJ2-3; abundance: NA; v_gene: TRBV29-1; CDR3nt: TGCAGCGTTGCTAGCACAGATACGCAGTATTTT; CDR3aa: CSVASTDTQYF
d_gene: TRBD1; j_gene: TRBJ2-3; abundance: NA; v_gene: TRBV24-1; CDR3nt: TGTGCCACCAGTGAAGGACAGGGTAGTTGGACAGATACGCAGTATTTT; CDR3aa: CATSEGQGSWTDTQYF
d_gene: TRBD1; j_gene: TRBJ1-2; abundance: NA; v_gene: TRBV28; CDR3nt: TGTGCCAGCAGTTTTCAGGGGGCGCGGGGCTACACCTTC; CDR3aa: CASSFQGARGYTF
d_gene: TRBD1; j_gene: TRBJ2-5; abundance: NA; v_gene: TRBV5-6; CDR3nt: TGTGCCAGCAGGGGGACAGGGGGCGCGGAGACCCAGTACTTC; CDR3aa: CASRGTGGAETQYF
d_gene: TRBD1; j_gene: TRBJ2-1; abundance: NA; v_gene: TRBV11-2; CDR3nt: TGTGCCAGCAGCTTAGGGGACAGTAGGGATGAGCAGTTCTTC; CDR3aa: CASSLGDSRDEQFF
d_gene: NA; j_gene: TRBJ2-3; abundance: NA; v_gene: TRBV6-1; CDR3nt: TGTGCCAGCAGTGAAGCGGGGCCTTGGGATACGCAGTATTTT; CDR3aa: CASSEAGPWDTQYF
d_gene: TRBD2; j_gene: TRBJ2-3; abundance: NA; v_gene: TRBV7-8; CDR3nt: TGTGCCAGCAGCTTAGCGAGAGGACTAGCGGGAGCTTATACGCAGTATTTT; CDR3aa: CASSLARGLAGAYTQYF
d_gene: TRBD1; j_gene: TRBJ1-4; abundance: NA; v_gene: TRBV15; CDR3nt: TGTGCCACCAGCAGAGGAGGGGGGACAGGGGCTGAAAAACTGTTTTTT; CDR3aa: CATSRGGGTGAEKLFF
d_gene: NA; j_gene: TRBJ1-2; abundance: NA; v_gene: TRBV7-9; CDR3nt: TGTGCCAGCAGTCGAAGTACAAACTATGGCTACACCTTC; CDR3aa: CASSRSTNYGYTF
d_gene: TRBD2; j_gene: TRBJ2-5; abundance: NA; v_gene: TRBV11-3; CDR3nt: TGTGCCAGCAGCTTAGGACTAGCGGGAGAGGGAGAGACCCAGTACTTC; CDR3aa: CASSLGLAGEGETQYF
d_gene: NA; j_gene: TRBJ1-2; abundance: once; v_gene: TRBV6-5; CDR3nt: TGTGCCAGCAGTTCCCCCCCGGGGGGCTACACCTTC; CDR3aa: CASSSPPGGYTF
d_gene: TRBD1; j_gene: TRBJ2-1; abundance: NA; v_gene: TRBV19; CDR3nt: TGTGCCAGTAGTATTGGTAGACAGGGCAATGAGCAGTTCTTC; CDR3aa: CASSIGRQGNEQFF
d_gene: NA; j_gene: TRBJ2-2; abundance: NA; v_gene: TRBV11-2; CDR3nt: TGTGCCAGCAGCTTAGTAACCGGGGAGCTGTTTTTT; CDR3aa: CASSLVTGELFF
d_gene: NA; j_gene: TRBJ1-6; abundance: NA; v_gene: TRBV18; CDR3nt: TGTGCCAGCTCACCACGAGTCAGGGGTGACTCACCCCTCCACTTT; CDR3aa: CASSPRVRGDSPLHF
d_gene: TRBD2; j_gene: TRBJ2-1; abundance: NA; v_gene: TRBV29-1; CDR3nt: TGCAGCGTTGATCGGGGGGACAATGAGCAGTTCTTC; CDR3aa: CSVDRGDNEQFF
d_gene: NA; j_gene: TRBJ1-6; abundance: NA; v_gene: TRBV7-9; CDR3nt: TGTGCCAGCAGCGACTTCAGGGCGACCCATTCACCCCTCCACTTT; CDR3aa: CASSDFRATHSPLHF
d_gene: TRBD1; j_gene: TRBJ1-5; abundance: NA; v_gene: TRBV27; CDR3nt: TGTGCCAGCAAACCTAGGGGGGACAGCCCAAATCAGCCCCAGCATTTT; CDR3aa: CASKPRGDSPNQPQHF